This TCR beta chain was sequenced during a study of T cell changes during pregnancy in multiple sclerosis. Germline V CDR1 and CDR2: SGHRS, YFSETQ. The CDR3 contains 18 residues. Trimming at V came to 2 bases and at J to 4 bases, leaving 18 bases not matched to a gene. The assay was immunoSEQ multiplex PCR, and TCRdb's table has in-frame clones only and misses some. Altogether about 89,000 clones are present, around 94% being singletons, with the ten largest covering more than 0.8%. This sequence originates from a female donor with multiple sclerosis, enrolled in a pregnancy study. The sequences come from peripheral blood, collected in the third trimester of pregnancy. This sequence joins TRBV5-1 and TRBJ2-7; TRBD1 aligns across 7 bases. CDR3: CASSFAASNRGLGYEQYF. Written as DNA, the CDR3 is TGCGCCAGCAGCTTTGCCGCATCTAACAGGGGATTGGGATACGAGCAGTACTTC.